This passage covers 31 T cell receptor beta chains from one sample sequenced in a study of OX40 agonist ivuxolimab in advanced cancers. Sequenced by immunoSEQ multiplex PCR; TCRdb stores in-frame clones only, minus some. The repertoire holds under 75,000 clones, with approximately 86% as singletons. This material consisted of CD4+ or CD8+ T cells sorted from blood, taken in a trial of the OX40 agonist ivuxolimab. The receptors were sampled from an adult with an advanced solid tumor such as melanoma, head and neck, liver or kidney cancer.

The CDR3 is CASSEGVIQETQYF. In DNA, the CDR3 is TGTGCCAGCAGTGAAGGGGTTATACAAGAGACCCAGTACTTC. J is TRBJ2-5 and V is TRBV2, with unresolved D. CDR3 length: 14 residues. Trimming took off 1 base at V and 2 bases at J, with 8 bases between the two ends. The germline V gene has CDR1 SNHLY and CDR2 FYNNEI.

The J gene is TRBJ2-2, the V gene TRBV11-3; D is unclear. Germline CDR1 is SGHNT and CDR2 is YENEEA. This CDR3 has 14 residues. Trimming pared 1 base from V and 3 bases from J, leaving 6 bases between. CDR3 nucleotide sequence: TGTGCCAGCAGCTTAGGAAGCTACACCGGGGAGCTGTTTTTT. It yields the protein CASSLGSYTGELFF.

Only one count was recorded for this clone. The rearrangement uses TRBV5-4 and TRBJ2-3, with D possibly TRBD2 on 5 matching bases. Germline V gene sequence: CDR1 SGHNT, CDR2 YYREEE (reference sequence). V lost 0 bases and J lost 4, with 9 bases in between. This CDR3 is built from 14 residues. Written as DNA, the CDR3 is TGTGCCAGCAGCTTGGGGCAGCGGTCAGATACGCAGTATTTT. It encodes CASSLGQRSDTQYF.

The V gene is TRBV9, the J gene TRBJ2-2; D may be TRBD2 (5 bases). This CDR3 region has 14 residues. Germline CDR1 reads SGDLS; CDR2 reads YYNGEE. Trimming took off 2 bases at V and 5 bases at J, with 10 bases between the two ends. The CDR3 nucleotides are TGTGCCAGCAGCGTCCGGTCGGGAACCGGGGAGCTGTTTTTT. Protein: CASSVRSGTGELFF.

This chain uses TRBV19 with TRBJ1-2; D unclear. Germline loops: CDR1 LNHDA, CDR2 SQIVND (reference sequence). The V end was cut by 7 bases, the J end by 2 bases, with 14 bases between. This CDR3 comprises 14 residues. The CDR3 protein is CASTRGVPNYGYTF. For the CDR3, the DNA is TGTGCCAGTACTCGAGGAGTCCCAAACTATGGCTACACCTTC.

This chain joins TRBV11-2 and TRBJ2-1, with a tentative D call TRBD2 (5 bases). CDR1 SGHAT and CDR2 FQNNGV come from the germline V gene. The ends were cut back, 0 bases at V and 4 bases at J, with 7 bases in the middle. The CDR3 has 14 amino acids. CDR3 sequence (DNA): TGTGCCAGCAGCTTAGACGCGGGTTACAATGAGCAGTTCTTC. Translated: CASSLDAGYNEQFF.

The gene calls are TRBV30 and TRBJ2-1; a possible D gene is TRBD2 (6 bases). The CDR3 has 12 residues. V was pared by 2 bases and J by 11 bases, with 13 bases between. Germline V lookup: CDR1 GTSNPN, CDR2 SVGIG (reference sequence). Here the CDR3 reads CAWSLVRGQQFF. The DNA of the CDR3 is TGTGCCTGGAGTTTGGTGCGGGGCCAGCAGTTCTTC.

The chain couples TRBV30 to TRBJ1-5; no clear D. Germline V CDR1 and CDR2: GTSNPN, SVGIG (reference sequence). The CDR3 has 15 residues. Between the trimmed V and J ends, which lost 1 base and 3 bases, there was a span of 13 bases. CDR3 DNA sequence: TGTGCCTGGAGTGAGGGAATTGTATCCAATCAGCCCCAGCATTTT. It translates to CAWSEGIVSNQPQHF.

V is TRBV5-5 and J is TRBJ1-2, with TRBD1 identical over 7 bases. The V segment lost 0 bases and the J segment 4 bases; nucleotides outside the gene matches: 6. Germline V gene sequence: CDR1 SGHKS, CDR2 YYEKEE (reference sequence). The CDR3 has 15 residues. CDR3 bases: TGTGCCAGCAGCTTGGCGGCAGGGGGAGGCTATGGCTACACCTTC. Amino acid sequence: CASSLAAGGGYGYTF.

This rearrangement joins TRBV7-2 to TRBJ2-1; D perhaps matches TRBD1 (5 bases). CDR1 is SGHTA, CDR2 FQGNSA, per germline. The CDR3 consists of 12 residues. Between the trimmed V and J ends, which lost 5 bases and 7 bases, there was a span of 9 bases. CDR3 amino acids: CASSAGPNEQFF. The CDR3 DNA sequence: TGTGCCAGCAGCGCAGGGCCGAATGAGCAGTTCTTC. Combining the CDR3 with reference TRBV7-2 and TRBJ2-1 gives the whole variable domain GAGVSQSPSNKVTEKGKDVELRCDPISGHTALYWYRQSLGQGLEFLIYFQGNSAPDKSGLPSDRFSAERTGGSVSTLTIQRTQQEDSAVYLCASSAGPNEQFFGPGTRLTVL.

The chain employs TRBV11-3 and TRBJ2-2; D is tentatively TRBD1 or TRBD2 (5 bases each). Per germline, CDR1 SGHNT and CDR2 YENEEA. The V and J ends lost 1 base and 5 bases respectively, with 17 bases between them. The CDR3 covers 17 residues. In nucleotides, the CDR3 is TGTGCCAGCAGCTTAGGAGGGGCTCGGAGTTATACCGGGGAGCTGTTTTTT. This codes for CASSLGGARSYTGELFF.

The chain links TRBV18 to TRBJ2-3; D call uncertain. The CDR3 has 12 residues. Germline V CDR1 and CDR2: KGHSH, LQKENI. The V gene lost 4 bases and the J gene lost 4 bases, with 6 bases spanning the gap. CDR3 nucleotide sequence: TGTGCCAGCTCACAGGGCCCAGATACGCAGTATTTT. Protein: CASSQGPDTQYF. Together with reference TRBV18 and TRBJ2-3, the CDR3 gives the full variable domain: NAGVMQNPRHLVRRRGQEARLRCSPMKGHSHVYWYRQLPEEGLKFMVYLQKENIIDESGMPKERFSAEFPKEGPSILRIQQVVRGDSAAYFCASSQGPDTQYFGPGTRLTVL.

V is TRBV5-1 and J is TRBJ2-7; D may be TRBD1 (5 bases). Per the germline V gene, CDR1 is SGHRS and CDR2 is YFSETQ. This CDR3 spans 14 amino acids. V was trimmed by 0 bases and J by 7 bases, leaving 14 bases between them. CDR3 bases: TGCGCCAGCAGCTTGGGGGCAGGGTTGGGAGAGCAGTACTTC. This encodes CASSLGAGLGEQYF.

The CDR3 DNA sequence: TGTGCCAGCAGCTTAGTTGTGGCCCCCACAGATACGCAGTATTTT. Translating it yields CASSLVVAPTDTQYF. The chain has TRBV7-2 and TRBJ2-3; no clear D gene. The CDR3 length is 15 residues. The V gene lost 1 base and the J gene lost 2 bases, with 10 bases spanning the gap. Germline loops: CDR1 SGHTA, CDR2 FQGNSA. The full variable domain, in which reference TRBV7-2 and TRBJ2-3 provide the parts outside the CDR3, is GAGVSQSPSNKVTEKGKDVELRCDPISGHTALYWYRQSLGQGLEFLIYFQGNSAPDKSGLPSDRFSAERTGGSVSTLTIQRTQQEDSAVYLCASSLVVAPTDTQYFGPGTRLTVL.

This chain uses TRBV9 with TRBJ2-1; the match to TRBD2 covers 13 bases. The CDR3 consists of 17 residues. The V and J ends lost 4 bases and 0 bases, in that order; junction bases with no gene match: 4. Germline V gene lookup returns CDR1 SGDLS and CDR2 YYNGEE. CDR3 bases: TGTGCCAGCAGCCCTTGGACTAGCGGGAGCTCCTACAATGAGCAGTTCTTC. It translates to CASSPWTSGSSYNEQFF.

The V gene is TRBV7-6, the J gene TRBJ2-6; D gene unclear. V shed 3 bases and J shed 1 base, with 7 bases lying between them. The CDR3 covers 15 residues. Germline CDR1 and CDR2: SGHVS and FNYEAQ. CDR3 region: CASSLGYSGANVLTF. In DNA, the CDR3 is TGTGCCAGCAGCTTGGGATATTCTGGGGCCAACGTCCTGACTTTC. Full variable domain (outside the CDR3, taken from reference TRBV7-6 and TRBJ2-6): GAGVSQSPRYKVTKRGQDVALRCDPISGHVSLYWYRQALGQGPEFLTYFNYEAQQDKSGLPNDRFSAERPEGSISTLTIQRTEQRDSAMYRCASSLGYSGANVLTFGAGSRLTVL.

Worth noting for this clone: Other DNA sequences of this sample code for an identical CDR3. V usage is TRBV30 and J usage is TRBJ1-2; weak D call: TRBD1 (6 bases). CDR1 GTSNPN and CDR2 SVGIG come from the germline V gene (reference sequence). The CDR3 has 15 amino acids. Trimming cost V 3 bases and J 3 bases, with 17 bases left between them. The CDR3 DNA is TGTGCCTGGAGCGTACGTTTAGCAGGGGACTATGGCTACACCTTC. Protein sequence: CAWSVRLAGDYGYTF. The full variable domain, in which reference TRBV30 and TRBJ1-2 provide the parts outside the CDR3, is SQTIHQWPATLVQPVGSPLSLECTVEGTSNPNLYWYRQAAGRGLQLLFYSVGIGQISSEVPQNLSASRPQDRQFILSSKKLLLSDSGFYLCAWSVRLAGDYGYTFGSGTRLTVV.

The V call is TRBV15, the J call TRBJ2-1; D is possibly TRBD1 (5 bases). The CDR3 contains 15 residues. Germline V gene data show CDR1 as LNHNV and CDR2 as YYDKDF (reference sequence). Trimming left V 0 bases short and J 5 bases short, with 11 bases between. This CDR3 is CATSRDTGINNEQFF. The CDR3 bases are TGTGCCACCAGCAGAGATACAGGAATAAACAATGAGCAGTTCTTC.

This sequence joins TRBV28 and TRBJ1-1, with D perhaps TRBD1 (5 bases). Per germline, CDR1 MDHEN and CDR2 SYDVKM. The CDR3 length is 17 residues. Deletions cut 5 bases from V and 4 bases from J, with 23 bases between. This chain's CDR3 is CASSVTPRGRISTEAFF. The CDR3 DNA reads TGTGCCAGCAGTGTGACCCCAAGGGGACGAATTAGCACTGAAGCTTTCTTT.

This clone showed up just a few times. This chain links TRBV18 with TRBJ1-4, with 7 bases identical to TRBD1. With V trimmed by 3 bases and J by 5 bases, 18 bases remained unmatched. The CDR3 covers 19 residues. CDR1 is KGHSH, CDR2 LQKENI, per germline. This CDR3 is CASSPTPPGGTGWNEKLFF. As DNA, the CDR3 is TGTGCCAGCTCACCCACCCCCCCAGGGGGTACAGGGTGGAATGAAAAACTGTTTTTT.

Only a few counts were recorded for this clone. V and J are TRBV2 and TRBJ1-6; D unclear. The CDR3 extends over 12 amino acids. CDR1 SNHLY and CDR2 FYNNEI come from the germline V gene. Trimming shortened V by 8 bases and J by 7 bases, and 9 bases separated the two germline ends. The CDR3 region has the DNA TGTGCCAGCCGGGGATCCAATTCACCCCTCCACTTT. It yields the protein CASRGSNSPLHF.

DNA of the CDR3: TGTGCCAGCAACAGCGCTAGGACATTAAACACTGAAGCTTTCTTT. It specifies CASNSARTLNTEAFF. The chain employs TRBV27 and TRBJ1-1; maybe TRBD1 (5 bases). V was cut by 7 bases and J by 2 bases, with 17 bases left in between. The CDR3 covers 15 residues. From germline, CDR1 is MNHEY and CDR2 SMNVEV (reference sequence).

V and J are TRBV10-1 and TRBJ2-7, with D maybe TRBD1 (6 bases). CDR1 and CDR2 from the germline V gene are WNHNN and SYGVQD (reference sequence). CDR3 length: 12 residues. Trimming took 9 bases from V and 1 from J, leaving 10 bases between them. This CDR3 is CASGTTSYEQYF. CDR3 DNA: TGCGCCAGTGGGACAACGTCCTACGAGCAGTACTTC.

The chain couples TRBV19 to TRBJ2-1, with 11 bases fitting TRBD2. Looked up from germline, CDR1 is LNHDA and CDR2 is SQIVND (reference sequence). The CDR3 extends over 15 amino acids. Trimming at V came to 5 bases and at J to 5 bases, leaving 5 bases not matched to a gene. Here the CDR3 reads CASSASSGGDNEQFF. Here the CDR3 DNA reads TGTGCCAGTAGTGCCAGTAGCGGGGGGGACAATGAGCAGTTCTTC.

The rearrangement uses TRBV6-5 and TRBJ1-3; D perhaps matches TRBD1 (5 bases). V lost 10 bases to trimming and J lost 1 base, with 14 bases between them. The germline V gene has CDR1 MNHEY and CDR2 SVGAGI. The CDR3 has 14 amino acids. Written as DNA, the CDR3 is TGTGCCACTCTTCGGGACTTGTCTGGAAACACCATATATTTT. Its protein product is CATLRDLSGNTIYF.

V and J are TRBV12-5 and TRBJ1-3; no reliable D call. Germline assignment: CDR1 LGHNT and CDR2 FRNRAP. CDR3 size: 16 residues. V lost 7 bases and J 0 bases, leaving 16 bases between the germline ends. The CDR3 DNA reads as TGTGCTAGTGCCAAGGACGGCCGTGTCTCTGGAAACACCATATATTTT. Its protein is CASAKDGRVSGNTIYF. Combining the CDR3 with reference TRBV12-5 and TRBJ1-3 gives the whole variable domain DARVTQTPRHKVTEMGQEVTMRCQPILGHNTVFWYRQTMMQGLELLAYFRNRAPLDDSGMPKDRFSAEMPDATLATLKIQPSEPRDSAVYFCASAKDGRVSGNTIYFGEGSWLTVV.

The CDR3 sequence is CASSIGQWNEQYF. CDR3 DNA: TGTGCCAGTAGTATTGGGCAGTGGAACGAGCAGTACTTC. The chain has TRBV19 and TRBJ2-7, with D hard to call. This CDR3 region has 13 residues. The V end was cut by 3 bases, the J end by 5 bases, with 11 bases between. In germline, CDR1 is LNHDA, CDR2 SQIVND (reference sequence).

In DNA form, the CDR3 reads TGCGCCAGCAGCTTGTCTCAGGCGAGCTCCTATAATTCACCCCTCCACTTT. This gives the protein CASSLSQASSYNSPLHF. The chain recombines TRBV5-1 with TRBJ1-6; unclear D gene. V lost 1 base, J lost 0 bases, and 11 bases lay in between. This CDR3 is built from 17 residues. Germline V gene lookup returns CDR1 SGHRS and CDR2 YFSETQ.

The chain is built from TRBV30 and TRBJ2-3, with D unclear. Trimming removed 3 bases from V and 1 base from J, with 17 bases in between. Germline values: CDR1 GTSNPN, CDR2 SVGIG (reference sequence). The CDR3 totals 16 residues. Written as DNA, the CDR3 is TGTGCCTGGAGGGCCCGGTCTCTTGGAGGCACAGATACGCAGTATTTT. Translating it yields CAWRARSLGGTDTQYF.

The V gene is TRBV7-2, the J gene TRBJ2-3; 7 bases fit TRBD1. The CDR3 covers 16 residues. With V trimmed by 2 bases and J by 1 base, 6 bases remained unmatched. Germline V gene data show CDR1 as SGHTA and CDR2 as FQGNSA. The CDR3 here is CASSLPGQYRTDTQYF. The CDR3 bases are TGTGCCAGCAGCTTACCGGGACAGTATCGCACAGATACGCAGTATTTT.

The rearrangement joins TRBV6-6 to TRBJ2-7; 7 nucleotides agree with TRBD1. Germline trimming cut 6 bases from V and 9 bases from J; bases unmatched to any gene: 5. Germline CDR1 MNHNY, CDR2 SVGAGI (reference sequence). This CDR3 comprises 11 residues. The CDR3 DNA reads TGTGCCAGCAGCAGACAGGGATGGCAGTACTTC. This encodes CASSRQGWQYF.